The present entry profiles one T cell receptor (beta chain) with its context. What it binds is unknown. From the germline J gene comes the end of the CDR3, since the read stops 3 residues before it. These data belong to a study of T cells in women clearing cervical HPV infection. Findings and limits, study-wide: Unknown T-cell numbers per sample may underlie the richness differences.

Sequenced by immunoSEQ multiplex PCR; TCRdb stores in-frame clones only, minus some. Recorded for this sample: about 22,000 clones. Trimming took 6 bases from V and 4 from J, leaving 12 bases between them. This CDR3 is 13 amino acids long. CDR1 and CDR2 (germline): LNHDA, SQIVND (reference sequence). J is TRBJ1-2 and V is TRBV19; possible D gene TRBD1, 6 bases. The sequenced sample was blood buffy coat. This receptor was taken from a woman aged 18 to 75 with a cervical HPV16 infection that either progressed to CIN3+ or cleared (not recorded which). CDR3 sequence: CASSVQGTYGYTF. The DNA read from the CDR3 is TGTGCCAGTAGCGTACAGGGAACCTATGGC.